This TCR beta chain came from a study of post-analysis software for immune sequencing data. Study background: Included courses were relapsing-remitting and secondary progressive multiple sclerosis; progressive-relapsing multiple sclerosis was also included. Findings and caveats of the study: Relative to controls, patients had five TRBV segments at higher frequency, with TRBV5-6, TRBV5-1 and TRBV20-1 among these.

This clonotype appeared many times. Its antigen is undetermined. The CDR3 sequence is 11 residues long. Germline V CDR1 and CDR2: DFQATT, SNEGSKA (reference sequence). V lost 6 bases to trimming and J lost 5 bases, with 8 bases between them. Unique molecular identifiers were present in the TCR beta cDNA libraries. Yield was some 500,000 cDNA molecules from about 0.94 to 9.7 million T cells. TCRdb redid the calling of the PCR reads with MiXCR, one entry per CDR3 protein. Of 170,000 or so distinct CDR3 sequences detected, 30% appear once; the ten largest clones hold around 1.5%. The receptor was derived from a girl between 5 and 17 years old with multiple sclerosis. Sequencing input: blood. J is TRBJ2-1 and V is TRBV20-1, with no clear D. CDR3 sequence: CSAWSDNEQFF. Here the CDR3 DNA reads TGCAGTGCCTGGTCCGACAATGAGCAGTTCTTC.